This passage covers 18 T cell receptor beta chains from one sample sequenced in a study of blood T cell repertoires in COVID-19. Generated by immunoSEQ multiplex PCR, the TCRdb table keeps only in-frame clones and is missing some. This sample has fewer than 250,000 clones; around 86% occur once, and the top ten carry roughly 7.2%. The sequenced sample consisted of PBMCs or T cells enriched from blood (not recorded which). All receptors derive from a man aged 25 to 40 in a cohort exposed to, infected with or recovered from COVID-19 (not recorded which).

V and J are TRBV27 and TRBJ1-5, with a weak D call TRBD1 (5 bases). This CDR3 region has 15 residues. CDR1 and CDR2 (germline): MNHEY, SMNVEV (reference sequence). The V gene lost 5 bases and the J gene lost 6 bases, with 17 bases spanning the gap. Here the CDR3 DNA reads TGTGCCAGCAGTCTAAGGGGCCGGGAGGGTCAGCCCCAGCATTTT. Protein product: CASSLRGREGQPQHF.

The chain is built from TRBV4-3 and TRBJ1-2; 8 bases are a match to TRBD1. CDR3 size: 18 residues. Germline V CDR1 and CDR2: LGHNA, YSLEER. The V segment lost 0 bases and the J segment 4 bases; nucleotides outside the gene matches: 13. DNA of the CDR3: TGCGCCAGCAGCCAAGATTTTGGGGCAGGGGGCATGGGCTATGGCTACACCTTC. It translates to CASSQDFGAGGMGYGYTF.

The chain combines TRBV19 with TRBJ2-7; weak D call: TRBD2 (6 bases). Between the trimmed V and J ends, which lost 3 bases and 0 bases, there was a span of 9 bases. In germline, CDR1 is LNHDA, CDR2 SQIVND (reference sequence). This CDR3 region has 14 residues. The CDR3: CASSMRDPSYEQYF. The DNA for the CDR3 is TGTGCCAGTAGTATGCGGGACCCCTCCTACGAGCAGTACTTC.

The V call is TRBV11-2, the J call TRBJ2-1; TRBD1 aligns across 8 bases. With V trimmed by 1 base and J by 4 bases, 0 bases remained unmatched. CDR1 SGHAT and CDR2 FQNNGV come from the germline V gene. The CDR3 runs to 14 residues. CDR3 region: CASSLGTGYNEQFF. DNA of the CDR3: TGTGCCAGCAGCTTAGGGACAGGGTACAATGAGCAGTTCTTC.

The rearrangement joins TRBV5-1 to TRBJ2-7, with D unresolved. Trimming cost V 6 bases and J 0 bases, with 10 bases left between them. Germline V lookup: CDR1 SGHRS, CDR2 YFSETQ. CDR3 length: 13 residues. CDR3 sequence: CASKAAPSYEQYF. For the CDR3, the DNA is TGCGCCAGCAAGGCGGCGCCCTCCTACGAGCAGTACTTC.

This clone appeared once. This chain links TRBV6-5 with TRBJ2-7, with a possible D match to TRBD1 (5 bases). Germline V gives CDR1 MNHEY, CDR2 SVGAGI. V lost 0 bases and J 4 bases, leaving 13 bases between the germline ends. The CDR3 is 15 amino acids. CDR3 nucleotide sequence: TGTGCCAGCAGTTACTCGGGGCAAGCAAATTACGAGCAGTACTTC. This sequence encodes CASSYSGQANYEQYF.

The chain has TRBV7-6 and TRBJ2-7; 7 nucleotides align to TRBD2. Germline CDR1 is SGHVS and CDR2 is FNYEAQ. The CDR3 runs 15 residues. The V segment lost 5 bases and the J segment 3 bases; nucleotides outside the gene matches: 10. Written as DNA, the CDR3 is TGTGCCAGCAGCCCCCTCCCGACTAGCAGCTACGAGCAGTACTTC. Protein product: CASSPLPTSSYEQYF. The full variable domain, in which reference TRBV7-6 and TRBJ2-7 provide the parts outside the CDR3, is GAGVSQSPRYKVTKRGQDVALRCDPISGHVSLYWYRQALGQGPEFLTYFNYEAQQDKSGLPNDRFSAERPEGSISTLTIQRTEQRDSAMYRCASSPLPTSSYEQYFGPGTRLTVT.

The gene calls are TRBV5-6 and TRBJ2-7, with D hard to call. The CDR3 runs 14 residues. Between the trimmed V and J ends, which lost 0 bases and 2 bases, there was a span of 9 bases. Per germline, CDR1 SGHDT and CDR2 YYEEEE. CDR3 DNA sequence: TGTGCCAGCAGCTTGGTTGGCCAGACCTACGAGCAGTACTTC. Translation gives CASSLVGQTYEQYF.

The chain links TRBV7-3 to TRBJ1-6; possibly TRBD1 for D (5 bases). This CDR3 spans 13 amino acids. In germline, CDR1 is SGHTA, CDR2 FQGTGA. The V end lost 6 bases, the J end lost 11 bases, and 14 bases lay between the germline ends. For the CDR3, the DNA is TGTGCCAGCAGTCTAACCGGGGGTACACCCCTCCACTTT. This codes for CASSLTGGTPLHF.

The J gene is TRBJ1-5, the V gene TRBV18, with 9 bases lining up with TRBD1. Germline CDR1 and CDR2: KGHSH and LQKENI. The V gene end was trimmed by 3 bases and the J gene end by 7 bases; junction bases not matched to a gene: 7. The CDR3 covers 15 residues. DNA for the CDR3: TGTGCCAGCTCACCTACAGGGGGCGCGGGGCAGCCCCAGCATTTT. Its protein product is CASSPTGGAGQPQHF.

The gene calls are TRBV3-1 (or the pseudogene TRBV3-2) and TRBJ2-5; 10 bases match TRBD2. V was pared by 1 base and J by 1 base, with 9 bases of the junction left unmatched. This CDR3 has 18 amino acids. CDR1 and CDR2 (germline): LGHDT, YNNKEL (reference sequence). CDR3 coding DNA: TGTGCCAGCAGCCAAGGGTTAGCGGGAGGTGGGGGCCAAGAGACCCAGTACTTC. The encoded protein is CASSQGLAGGGGQETQYF.

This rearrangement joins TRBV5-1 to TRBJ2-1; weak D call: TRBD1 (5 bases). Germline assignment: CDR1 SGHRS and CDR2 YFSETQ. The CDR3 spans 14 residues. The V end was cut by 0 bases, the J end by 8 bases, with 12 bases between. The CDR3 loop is CASSLELPGYEQFF. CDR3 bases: TGCGCCAGCAGCTTGGAACTCCCAGGGTATGAGCAGTTCTTC.

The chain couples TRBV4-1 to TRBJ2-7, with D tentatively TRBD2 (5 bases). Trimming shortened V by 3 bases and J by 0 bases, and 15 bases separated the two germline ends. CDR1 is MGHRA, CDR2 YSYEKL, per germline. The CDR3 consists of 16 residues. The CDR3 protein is CASSHEKTTFSYEQYF. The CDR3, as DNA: TGCGCCAGCAGCCACGAGAAGACTACCTTCTCCTACGAGCAGTACTTC.

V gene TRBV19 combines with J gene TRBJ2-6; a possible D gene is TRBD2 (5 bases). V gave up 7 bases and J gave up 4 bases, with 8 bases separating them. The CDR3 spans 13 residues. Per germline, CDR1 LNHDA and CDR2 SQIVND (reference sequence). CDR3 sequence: CASNEGGANVLTF. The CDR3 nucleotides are TGTGCCAGTAATGAGGGAGGGGCCAACGTCCTGACTTTC.

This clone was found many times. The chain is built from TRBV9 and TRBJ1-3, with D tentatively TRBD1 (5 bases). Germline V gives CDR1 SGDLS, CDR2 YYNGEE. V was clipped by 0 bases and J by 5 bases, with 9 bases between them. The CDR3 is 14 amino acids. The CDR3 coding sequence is TGTGCCAGCAGCGTAGGCGGGGGGAGAAACACCATATATTTT. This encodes CASSVGGGRNTIYF.

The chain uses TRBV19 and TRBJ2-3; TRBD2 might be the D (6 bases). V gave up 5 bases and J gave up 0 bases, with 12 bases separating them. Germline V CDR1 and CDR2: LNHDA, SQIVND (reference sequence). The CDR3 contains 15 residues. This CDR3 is CASSLTGTSTDTQYF. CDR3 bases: TGTGCCAGTAGTTTAACCGGGACTAGCACAGATACGCAGTATTTT.

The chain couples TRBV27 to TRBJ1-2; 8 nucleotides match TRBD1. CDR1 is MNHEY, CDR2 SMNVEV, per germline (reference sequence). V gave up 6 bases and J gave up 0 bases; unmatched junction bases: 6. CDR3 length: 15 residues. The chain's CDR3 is CASRSLTGANYGYTF. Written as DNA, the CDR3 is TGTGCCAGCAGATCCCTGACAGGGGCTAACTATGGCTACACCTTC.

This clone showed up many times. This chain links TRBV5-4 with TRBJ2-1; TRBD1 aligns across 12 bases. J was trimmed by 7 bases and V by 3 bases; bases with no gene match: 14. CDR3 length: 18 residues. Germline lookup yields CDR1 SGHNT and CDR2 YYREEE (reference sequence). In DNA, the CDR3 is TGTGCCAGCAGCTACCTTGGGACAGGGGGCTGGTTACCAAATGAGCAGTTCTTC. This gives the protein CASSYLGTGGWLPNEQFF.